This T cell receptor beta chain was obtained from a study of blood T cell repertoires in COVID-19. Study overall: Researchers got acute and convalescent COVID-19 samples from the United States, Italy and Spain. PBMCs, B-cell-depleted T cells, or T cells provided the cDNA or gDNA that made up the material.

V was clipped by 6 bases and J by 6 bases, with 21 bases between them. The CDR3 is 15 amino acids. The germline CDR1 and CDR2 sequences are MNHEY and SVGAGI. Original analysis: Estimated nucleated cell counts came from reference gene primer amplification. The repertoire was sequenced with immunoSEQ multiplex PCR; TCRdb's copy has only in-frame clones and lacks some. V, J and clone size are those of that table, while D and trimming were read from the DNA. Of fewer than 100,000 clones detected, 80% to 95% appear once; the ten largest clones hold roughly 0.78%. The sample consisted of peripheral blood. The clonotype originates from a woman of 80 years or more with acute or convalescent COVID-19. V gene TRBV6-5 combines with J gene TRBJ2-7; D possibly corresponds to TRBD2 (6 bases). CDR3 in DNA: TGTGCCAGCAGGAAGGGGCAGGGCTTAGCGGTCGAGCAGTACTTC. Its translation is CASRKGQGLAVEQYF.